Shown below are 5 T cell receptor beta chains from a single sample sequenced in a study of T cells after yellow fever vaccination. TCRdb reprocessed the 5' RACE reads with MiXCR, giving one entry per CDR3 protein. The sample lists 90,000 to 150,000 distinct CDR3 sequences; roughly 6.8% were seen once. This sample comprised CD4+ T cells sorted from PBMCs, obtained about 41 days after the first yellow fever vaccination. The receptors here all came from a man younger than 30 who received the YFV17D yellow fever vaccine.

This clonotype has a count of ten or more. The V call is TRBV5-1, the J call TRBJ2-3; D assignment may be TRBD1 or TRBD2 (6 bases each). The CDR3 has 15 residues. V shed 3 bases and J shed 2 bases, with 13 bases lying between them. Germline CDR1 SGHRS, CDR2 YFSETQ. This chain's CDR3 is CASSSSGAPTDTQYF. The CDR3, as DNA: TGCGCCAGCAGCTCGTCGGGGGCCCCCACAGATACGCAGTATTTT.

This clonotype occurred many times. V is TRBV12-3 or TRBV12-4 and J is TRBJ1-2; D is uncertain. The CDR3 sequence is 15 residues long. V was trimmed by 1 base and J by 8 bases, leaving 17 bases between them. The CDR3 spells CASSLGSAEANGYTF. The CDR3 nucleotides read TGTGCCAGCAGTTTAGGAAGCGCAGAGGCGAACGGCTACACCTTC.

In its sample, this clonotype was seen many times. The V gene is TRBV2, the J gene TRBJ2-1; D is unresolved. Germline assignment: CDR1 SNHLY and CDR2 FYNNEI. V was trimmed by 4 bases and J by 9 bases, leaving 19 bases between them. There are 15 residues in the CDR3. The CDR3 sequence is CASSVTVRSSSEQFF. The CDR3 DNA is TGTGCCAGCAGTGTAACAGTTAGGTCGTCAAGTGAGCAGTTCTTC.

This clonotype was seen at least ten times. The V call is TRBV27, the J call TRBJ2-1; the match to TRBD1 covers 7 bases. V dropped 6 bases and J dropped 10; count of bases not matched to a gene: 15. Germline V gene lookup returns CDR1 MNHEY and CDR2 SMNVEV (reference sequence). The CDR3 runs to 15 residues. DNA of the CDR3: TGTGCCAGCAGCCCACAGGGGCTTAGCTTACGCGAGCAGTTCTTC. Translated: CASSPQGLSLREQFF.

This clonotype was recorded many times. This chain links TRBV7-2 with TRBJ2-1, with 8 bases matching TRBD2. Germline lookup yields CDR1 SGHTA and CDR2 FQGNSA. Trimming took 2 bases from V and 8 from J; bases not matched to a gene: 11. This CDR3 spans 16 amino acids. The DNA of the CDR3 is TGTGCCAGCAGCTTACAGACAGCGGGGGTCGGAGATGAGCAGTTCTTC. Encoded protein: CASSLQTAGVGDEQFF.